Sequencing of this TCR beta chain was carried out in a study of blood T cell repertoires in COVID-19. Methods used by the authors: From reference gene primer amplification, estimates of nucleated cell counts were derived. Using immunoSEQ multiplex PCR, the repertoire was profiled, and TCRdb retains in-frame clones only, with some absent. V and J calls and clone size are those listed in that table; D and trimming were worked out from the DNA. The table has about half a million clones, roughly 85% seen once. V lost 6 bases to trimming and J lost 4 bases, with 5 bases between them. CDR1 and CDR2 from the germline V gene are MDHEN and SYDVKM. This CDR3 spans 11 amino acids.

The chain couples TRBV28 to TRBJ2-3; D is ambiguous. This receptor was obtained from a human donor in a cohort sampled during active COVID-19. Sequenced: peripheral blood. Here the CDR3 reads CASSHSDTQYF. In DNA form, the CDR3 reads TGTGCCAGCAGCCACTCAGATACGCAGTATTTT. Full variable domain (remainder filled in from reference TRBV28 and TRBJ2-3): DVKVTQSSRYLVKRTGEKVFLECVQDMDHENMFWYRQDPGLGLRLIYFSYDVKMKEKGDIPEGYSVSREKKERFSLILESASTNQTSMYLCASSHSDTQYFGPGTRLTVL.